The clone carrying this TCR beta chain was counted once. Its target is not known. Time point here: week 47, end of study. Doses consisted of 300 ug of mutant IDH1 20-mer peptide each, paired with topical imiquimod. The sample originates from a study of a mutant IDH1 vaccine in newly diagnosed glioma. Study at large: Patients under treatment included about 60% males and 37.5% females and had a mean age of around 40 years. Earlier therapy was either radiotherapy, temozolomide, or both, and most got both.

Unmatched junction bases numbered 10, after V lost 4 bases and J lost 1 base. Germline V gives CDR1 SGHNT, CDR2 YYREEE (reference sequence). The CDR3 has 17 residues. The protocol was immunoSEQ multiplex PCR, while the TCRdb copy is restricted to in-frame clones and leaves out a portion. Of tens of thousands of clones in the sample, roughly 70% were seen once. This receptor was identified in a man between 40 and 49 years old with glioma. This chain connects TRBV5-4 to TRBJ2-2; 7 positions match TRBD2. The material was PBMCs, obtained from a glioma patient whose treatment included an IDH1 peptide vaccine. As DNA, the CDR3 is TGTGCCAGCAGCCCTCCGACTAGCATGGAGAACACCGGGGAGCTGTTTTTT. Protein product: CASSPPTSMENTGELFF.